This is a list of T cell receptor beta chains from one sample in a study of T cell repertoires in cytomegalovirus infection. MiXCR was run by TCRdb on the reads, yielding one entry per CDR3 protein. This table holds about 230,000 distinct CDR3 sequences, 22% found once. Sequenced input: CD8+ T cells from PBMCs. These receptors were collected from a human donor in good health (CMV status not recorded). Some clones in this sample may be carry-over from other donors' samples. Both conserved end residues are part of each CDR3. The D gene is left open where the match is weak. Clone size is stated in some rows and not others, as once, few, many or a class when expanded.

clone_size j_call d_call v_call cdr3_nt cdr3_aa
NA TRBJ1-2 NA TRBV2 TGTGCCAGCAGTGAAATCTATGGCTACACCTTC CASSEIYGYTF
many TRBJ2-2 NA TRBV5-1 TGCGCCAGCAGCTTGTTTCCCGGGGAGCTGTTTTTT CASSLFPGELFF
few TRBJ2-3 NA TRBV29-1 TGCAGCGTTGAATACGGTTTCGGAGATACGCAGTATTTT CSVEYGFGDTQYF
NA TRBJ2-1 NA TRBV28 TGTGCCAGCAGCTCCCTCCCCGGACAGATCCCCTTCTACAATGAGCAGTTCTTC CASSSLPGQIPFYNEQFF
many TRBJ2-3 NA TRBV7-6 TGTGCCAGCAGCCTCGGGGGACCCACAGATACGCAGTATTTT CASSLGGPTDTQYF
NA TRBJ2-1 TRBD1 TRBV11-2 TGTGCCAGCAGGAAAATGGGGGACAGGGGCAGGGATGAGCAGTTCTTC CASRKMGDRGRDEQFF
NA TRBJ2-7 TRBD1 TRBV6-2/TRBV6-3 TGTGCCAGCAGCCAGACAGGGAACGACTACGAGCAGTACTTC CASSQTGNDYEQYF
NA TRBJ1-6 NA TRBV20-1 TGCAGTGCTAGAGGTAATCCAGATGTTTGGAATTCACCCCTCCACTTT CSARGNPDVWNSPLHF
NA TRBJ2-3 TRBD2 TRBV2 TGTGCCAGCAGGGGGACTAGTTACGGGCCAGATACGCAGTATTTT CASRGTSYGPDTQYF
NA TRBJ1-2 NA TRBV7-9 TGTGCCAGCAGCTTACGGGGTGATGATGGTGGCTACACCTTC CASSLRGDDGGYTF
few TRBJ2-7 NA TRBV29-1 TGCAGCGTCCAGGGGGGCGATGGCTACGAGCAGTACTTC CSVQGGDGYEQYF
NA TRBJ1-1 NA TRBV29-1 TGCAGCGTTGAGTCGCAGGGCTTTGGCACTGAAGCTTTCTTT CSVESQGFGTEAFF
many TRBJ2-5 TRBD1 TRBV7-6 TGTGCCAGCAGCCCTGGACAGGGGGCAGGAAAAGAGACCCAGTACTTC CASSPGQGAGKETQYF
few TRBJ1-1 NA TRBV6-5 TGTGCCAGCAAGGTGGACCTCAACACTGAAGCTTTCTTT CASKVDLNTEAFF
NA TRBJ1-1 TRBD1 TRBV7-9 TGTGCCAGCCAGGACAGGTACACTGAAGCTTTCTTT CASQDRYTEAFF
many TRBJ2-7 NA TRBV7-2 TGTGCCAGCAGCATTGGGGCCTTCTACGAGCAGTACTTC CASSIGAFYEQYF
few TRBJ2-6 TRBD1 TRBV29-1 TGCAGCGTAGCAGGGGGTGAAGTTGGGGCCAACGTCCTGACTTTC CSVAGGEVGANVLTF
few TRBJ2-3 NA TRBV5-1 TGCGCCAGCAGCTCGACAGGAGATACGCAGTATTTT CASSSTGDTQYF
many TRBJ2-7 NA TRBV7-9 TGTGCCAGCAGGAATTCAAGGGATCTTGGCTACGAGCAGTACTTC CASRNSRDLGYEQYF
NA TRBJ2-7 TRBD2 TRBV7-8 TGTGCCAGCAGCTTAGACGCCGGGGGGGTCGTGGACGAGCAGTACTTC CASSLDAGGVVDEQYF
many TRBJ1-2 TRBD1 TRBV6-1 TGTGCCAGCAGGACCGGGACAGGGGGCCGCTATGGCTACACCTTC CASRTGTGGRYGYTF
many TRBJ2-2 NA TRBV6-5 TGTGCCAGCAGTTACTCCTCAGGGCACGGGGAGCTGTTTTTT CASSYSSGHGELFF
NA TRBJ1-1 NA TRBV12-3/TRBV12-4 TGTGCCAGCAGTCCCGGTATACCGAGCACTGAAGCTTTCTTT CASSPGIPSTEAFF
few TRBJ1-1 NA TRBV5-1 TGCGCCAGCAGCTTGGGTACGGGGGCCACTGAAGCTTTCTTT CASSLGTGATEAFF
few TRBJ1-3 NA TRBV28 TGTGCCAGCAGTTTATTGGGCCTGGGAAACACCATATATTTT CASSLLGLGNTIYF
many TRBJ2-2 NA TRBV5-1 TGCGCCAGCAGCCTACAGGGTTTAACCGGGGAGCTGTTTTTT CASSLQGLTGELFF
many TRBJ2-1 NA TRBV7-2 TGTGCCAGCAGCTTAGCAACAGCAGCCTACCCGAATGAGCAGTTCTTC CASSLATAAYPNEQFF
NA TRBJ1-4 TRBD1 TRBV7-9 TGTGCCAGCAGCCCAGGGGGACAGCTGTTTTTT CASSPGGQLFF
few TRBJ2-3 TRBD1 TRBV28 TGTGCCAGCAGTTTAGCCCGACAGGGAGTGAAGGATACGCAGTATTTT CASSLARQGVKDTQYF
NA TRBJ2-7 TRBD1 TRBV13 TGTGCCAGCAGCTTAGATGGACAGGGCACGGGCGAGCAGTACTTC CASSLDGQGTGEQYF
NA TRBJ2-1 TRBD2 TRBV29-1 TGCAGCGTTGAGTTGCGGGTGGGGGGGTATGAGCAGTTCTTC CSVELRVGGYEQFF
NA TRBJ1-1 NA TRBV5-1 TGCGCCAGCAGCGACCCGACAGATGAAGCTTTCTTT CASSDPTDEAFF
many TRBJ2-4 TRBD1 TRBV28 TGTGCCAGCAGTTTTAGGTTTGGACAGGGGGAAAACATTCAGTACTTC CASSFRFGQGENIQYF